The rows below give T cell receptor beta chains drawn from one sample of a study of vaccination and CD4 T cells after COVID-19. TCRdb called the PCR reads again in MiXCR, with one record for every CDR3 protein. The table shows 13,000 or so distinct CDR3 sequences, with about 50% occurring only once. These receptors' antigens are unknown. Material for sequencing was CD4+ T cells from blood, cultured in vitro. The receptors stem from a human donor who had recovered from COVID-19. Both conserved end residues are part of each CDR3. A D gene is named only where the DNA matches it firmly. Clone size is stated in some rows and not others, as once, few, many or a class when expanded.

cdr3_nt: TGTGCCAGCAGCTTGGCCCTAGGACTAGCGGGGGCCTCCCCCACAGATACGCAGTATTTT
cdr3_aa: CASSLALGLAGASPTDTQYF
j_call: TRBJ2-3
v_call: TRBV5-4
d_call: TRBD2
clone_size: NA

cdr3_nt: TGCGCCAGCAGCCGTGCAGTGGCCCGCACGGGGACCGGGGAGCTGTTTTTT
cdr3_aa: CASSRAVARTGTGELFF
j_call: TRBJ2-2
v_call: TRBV5-1
d_call: NA
clone_size: few

cdr3_nt: TGTGCCAGCAGGTCCTTGGGACGGGCAAGCTCCTATAATTCACCCCTCCACTTT
cdr3_aa: CASRSLGRASSYNSPLHF
j_call: TRBJ1-6
v_call: TRBV12-1
d_call: NA
clone_size: NA

cdr3_nt: TGTGCCAGCAGGAGCCAAGGGTACACCATATATTTT
cdr3_aa: CASRSQGYTIYF
j_call: TRBJ1-3
v_call: TRBV6-1
d_call: NA
clone_size: NA

cdr3_nt: TGTGCCTCGCGGAGGGAAAAACTGTTTTTT
cdr3_aa: CASRREKLFF
j_call: TRBJ1-4
v_call: TRBV6-1
d_call: NA
clone_size: NA

cdr3_nt: TGTGCCAGCAGCCCCGGGTACGGACAGAGCACAGATACGCAGTATTTT
cdr3_aa: CASSPGYGQSTDTQYF
j_call: TRBJ2-3
v_call: TRBV7-9
d_call: NA
clone_size: NA

cdr3_nt: TGTGCCAGCAGCTTAGGCGGGACAGGGGTGGCAGATACGCAGTATTTT
cdr3_aa: CASSLGGTGVADTQYF
j_call: TRBJ2-3
v_call: TRBV7-6
d_call: TRBD1
clone_size: few

cdr3_nt: TGTGCCAGCAGCTTCCGGGACAGGGTGACAACTGAAGCTTTCTTT
cdr3_aa: CASSFRDRVTTEAFF
j_call: TRBJ1-1
v_call: TRBV11-2
d_call: TRBD1
clone_size: once

cdr3_nt: TGTGCCAGCAGTTTAGGGGGCAAAACCTACGAGCAGTACTTC
cdr3_aa: CASSLGGKTYEQYF
j_call: TRBJ2-7
v_call: TRBV12-3/TRBV12-4
d_call: NA
clone_size: once

cdr3_nt: TGTGCCAGCAGTATGCGGTCCTACGAGCAGTACTTC
cdr3_aa: CASSMRSYEQYF
j_call: TRBJ2-7
v_call: TRBV6-1
d_call: NA
clone_size: NA

cdr3_nt: TGTGCCAGGGGAGGGACAGGGGGTTTTGAAGGCTACACCTTC
cdr3_aa: CARGGTGGFEGYTF
j_call: TRBJ1-2
v_call: TRBV2
d_call: TRBD1
clone_size: few

cdr3_nt: TGTGCCCAAAAATCCGGGACAGGGCTCACAGATACGCAGTATTTT
cdr3_aa: CAQKSGTGLTDTQYF
j_call: TRBJ2-3
v_call: TRBV19
d_call: TRBD1
clone_size: NA

cdr3_nt: TGTGCTAGTGGGACAGGTTACGGTGAAGGATCACCCCTCCACTTT
cdr3_aa: CASGTGYGEGSPLHF
j_call: TRBJ1-6
v_call: TRBV12-5
d_call: NA
clone_size: few

cdr3_nt: TGTGCCTGGAGTGTACTTCAAAAGGGACAGCGATATAATTCACCCCTCCACTTT
cdr3_aa: CAWSVLQKGQRYNSPLHF
j_call: TRBJ1-6
v_call: TRBV30
d_call: TRBD1
clone_size: few

cdr3_nt: TGTGCCAGCAGCGAGGGGGGCACAGATACGCAGTATTTT
cdr3_aa: CASSEGGTDTQYF
j_call: TRBJ2-3
v_call: TRBV7-2
d_call: NA
clone_size: few

cdr3_nt: TGTGCCAGCAGTGAAGATGTGGGGACGGGCTCCTACGAGCAGTACTTC
cdr3_aa: CASSEDVGTGSYEQYF
j_call: TRBJ2-7
v_call: TRBV2
d_call: NA
clone_size: few

cdr3_nt: TGTGCCTGGAGTGTAGGAGGGGGAAGGGGTCAGCCCCAGCATTTT
cdr3_aa: CAWSVGGGRGQPQHF
j_call: TRBJ1-5
v_call: TRBV30
d_call: NA
clone_size: NA

cdr3_nt: TGTGCCTTCTCCCGCGGGTACAATGAGCAGTTCTTC
cdr3_aa: CAFSRGYNEQFF
j_call: TRBJ2-1
v_call: TRBV30
d_call: NA
clone_size: NA

cdr3_nt: TGCAGTGCTAGAGATCAGCGCGGGGGGGCTGAGACCCAGTACTTC
cdr3_aa: CSARDQRGGAETQYF
j_call: TRBJ2-5
v_call: TRBV20-1
d_call: TRBD2
clone_size: NA

cdr3_nt: TGTGCCAGTAGTCTCACCCCGGGGAGCGGGGAGCTGTTTTTT
cdr3_aa: CASSLTPGSGELFF
j_call: TRBJ2-2
v_call: TRBV19
d_call: NA
clone_size: NA

cdr3_nt: TGTGCCAGCAGCTTTTCGGGACAGCTTCATGGCTACACCTTC
cdr3_aa: CASSFSGQLHGYTF
j_call: TRBJ1-2
v_call: TRBV7-2
d_call: TRBD1
clone_size: few

cdr3_nt: TGTGCCAGCAGCATAGGACGGTTGAACACTGAAGCTTTCTTT
cdr3_aa: CASSIGRLNTEAFF
j_call: TRBJ1-1
v_call: TRBV5-4
d_call: NA
clone_size: large

cdr3_nt: TGTGCCACCGCCCGGGACCGGCAAGAGACCCAGTACTTC
cdr3_aa: CATARDRQETQYF
j_call: TRBJ2-5
v_call: TRBV19
d_call: NA
clone_size: NA

cdr3_nt: TGTGCCAGCAGCACTACAGCTGGAGGTTCACCCCTCCACTTT
cdr3_aa: CASSTTAGGSPLHF
j_call: TRBJ1-6
v_call: TRBV11-3
d_call: NA
clone_size: few

cdr3_nt: TGCAGTGCTAGGGGACAGGGAAGGGATACTGAAGCTTTCTTT
cdr3_aa: CSARGQGRDTEAFF
j_call: TRBJ1-1
v_call: TRBV20-1
d_call: TRBD1
clone_size: few

cdr3_nt: TGTGCCAGCAGTCCCGAACGTCCGCACTCTGGAAACACCATATATTTT
cdr3_aa: CASSPERPHSGNTIYF
j_call: TRBJ1-3
v_call: TRBV6-1
d_call: NA
clone_size: NA

cdr3_nt: TGTGCCAGCAGCTTTAGGACAGACTACACCGGGGAGCTGTTTTTT
cdr3_aa: CASSFRTDYTGELFF
j_call: TRBJ2-2
v_call: TRBV11-3
d_call: NA
clone_size: few

cdr3_nt: TGTGCCAGCAGCTTATTGGTCGCGGGTGTTCGGGCAGATACGCAGTATTTT
cdr3_aa: CASSLLVAGVRADTQYF
j_call: TRBJ2-3
v_call: TRBV7-9
d_call: NA
clone_size: NA

cdr3_nt: TGTGCCTGGAGTGTAGGGACGTTGAAAGAGACCCAGTACTTC
cdr3_aa: CAWSVGTLKETQYF
j_call: TRBJ2-5
v_call: TRBV30
d_call: NA
clone_size: NA

cdr3_nt: TGTGCCAGCAGTTTCCCAGGCTCCGTAGCTTTCTTT
cdr3_aa: CASSFPGSVAFF
j_call: TRBJ1-1
v_call: TRBV6-5
d_call: NA
clone_size: few

cdr3_nt: TGTGCCAGCAGTCCAGGGACTAGCGGGTCCACCTACGAGCAGTACTTC
cdr3_aa: CASSPGTSGSTYEQYF
j_call: TRBJ2-7
v_call: TRBV7-6
d_call: TRBD2
clone_size: NA

cdr3_nt: TGTGCCAGCAGTTACTCGACGGTCCCTAGGCCCGGGGAGCTGTTTTTT
cdr3_aa: CASSYSTVPRPGELFF
j_call: TRBJ2-2
v_call: TRBV6-5
d_call: NA
clone_size: few

cdr3_nt: TGCAGTGCTAAAACAGGACAGGGGAGGGGGGCTAGCTATGGCTACACCTTC
cdr3_aa: CSAKTGQGRGASYGYTF
j_call: TRBJ1-2
v_call: TRBV20-1
d_call: TRBD1
clone_size: NA

cdr3_nt: TGCAGTGCTAGAGATGAAGTCTTGGAGACCCAGTACTTC
cdr3_aa: CSARDEVLETQYF
j_call: TRBJ2-5
v_call: TRBV20-1
d_call: NA
clone_size: NA

cdr3_nt: TGCGCCAGCAGTGAGCAGACGTCAGAATCCTACAATGAGCAGTTCTTC
cdr3_aa: CASSEQTSESYNEQFF
j_call: TRBJ2-1
v_call: TRBV10-1
d_call: NA
clone_size: NA

cdr3_nt: TGTGCCAGCAGCTCTGGGACAGGGGAGGGTTCACCCCTCCACTTT
cdr3_aa: CASSSGTGEGSPLHF
j_call: TRBJ1-6
v_call: TRBV7-8
d_call: TRBD1
clone_size: few

cdr3_nt: TGTGCCAGCAGTCCAACCCCGACAGGGAGGAACACTGAAGCTTTCTTT
cdr3_aa: CASSPTPTGRNTEAFF
j_call: TRBJ1-1
v_call: TRBV27
d_call: TRBD1
clone_size: NA

cdr3_nt: TGTGCCAGCAGCTTGCCTGGACAGGGGGAGACCCAGTACTTC
cdr3_aa: CASSLPGQGETQYF
j_call: TRBJ2-5
v_call: TRBV5-6
d_call: TRBD1
clone_size: few

cdr3_nt: TGTGCCAGCACCACAGGTCCGAATGGCTACACCTTC
cdr3_aa: CASTTGPNGYTF
j_call: TRBJ1-2
v_call: TRBV28
d_call: NA
clone_size: few

cdr3_nt: TGTGCCATCACCAACCGGGACGGAGCTAACTATGGCTACACCTTC
cdr3_aa: CAITNRDGANYGYTF
j_call: TRBJ1-2
v_call: TRBV10-3
d_call: NA
clone_size: NA

cdr3_nt: TGTGCCAGTAGCCCCTACCAAGCGATCCTACGGGGGTCCTACGAGCAGTACTTC
cdr3_aa: CASSPYQAILRGSYEQYF
j_call: TRBJ2-7
v_call: TRBV19
d_call: NA
clone_size: NA

cdr3_nt: TGTGCCAGCGGAGGAACCTTACAGGGGCTCGTTAGTACTGAAGCTTTCTTT
cdr3_aa: CASGGTLQGLVSTEAFF
j_call: TRBJ1-1
v_call: TRBV27
d_call: TRBD1
clone_size: NA